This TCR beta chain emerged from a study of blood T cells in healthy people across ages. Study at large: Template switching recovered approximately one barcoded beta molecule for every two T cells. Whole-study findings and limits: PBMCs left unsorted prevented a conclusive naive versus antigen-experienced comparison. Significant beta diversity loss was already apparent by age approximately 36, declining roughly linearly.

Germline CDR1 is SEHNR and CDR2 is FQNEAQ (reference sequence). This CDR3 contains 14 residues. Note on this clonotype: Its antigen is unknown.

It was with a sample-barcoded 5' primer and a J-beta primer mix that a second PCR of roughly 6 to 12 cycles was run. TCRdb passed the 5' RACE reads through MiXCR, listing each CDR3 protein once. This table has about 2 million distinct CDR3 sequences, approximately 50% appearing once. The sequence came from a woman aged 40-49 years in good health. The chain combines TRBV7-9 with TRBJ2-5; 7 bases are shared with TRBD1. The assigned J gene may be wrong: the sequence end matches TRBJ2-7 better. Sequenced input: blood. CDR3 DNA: TGTGCCAGCAGCCCCTCTTGGACAGGCTACGAGCAGTACTTC. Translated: CASSPSWTGYEQYF.